This passage covers 11 T cell receptor beta chains from one sample sequenced in a study of T-cell reconstitution after alpha-beta-depleted transplantation in children (dated by TCRdb to the mid-2010s). The library was obtained by PCR. TCRdb shows the sequencer as Illumina HiSeq 2500. To normalize quantification of the TCRbeta repertoire, the TCR libraries were built with molecular barcoding that relied on unique molecular identifiers. TCRdb itself trimmed the public reads at Q25 with fastp, ran MiXCR and retained productive beta chains. CDR3 protein duplicates are merged, each entry listing the most common genes and DNA. This sample comprises over 400,000 distinct CDR3 sequences, 43% of them detected only once. The top ten hold about 30% of the sample. The treatment or condition label corresponds to: allogeneic hematopoietic cell transplantation with graft depleted of TCRalphabeta T cells and CD19 B cells.

Source: PBMCs, taken before TCRalphabeta/CD19-depleted stem cell transplant. The origin of the receptors is a girl between 2 and 10 years old with aplastic anemia, due to receive a stem cell transplant.

The rearrangement uses TRBV6-2 or TRBV6-3 and TRBJ2-2; 8 bases are shared with TRBD1. The length of the CDR3 is 14 residues. Germline V CDR1 and CDR2: MNHEY, SVGEGT. Germline trimming cut 6 bases from V and 5 bases from J; bases unmatched to any gene: 5. The DNA for the CDR3 is TGTGCCAGCAGGTGGACAGGGTCAACCGGGGAGCTGTTTTTT. Translating it yields CASRWTGSTGELFF.

This clonotype appeared a single time. The chain uses TRBV7-3 and TRBJ2-7; the D gene is possibly TRBD1 (6 bases). The CDR3 has 14 amino acids. The ends were cut back, 6 bases at V and 3 bases at J, with 15 bases in the middle. The germline V gene encodes CDR1 SGHTA and CDR2 FQGTGA. CDR3 coding DNA: TGTGCCAGCAGTCCCATCCGGGACAACTACGAGCAGTACTTC. Amino acids: CASSPIRDNYEQYF. The full variable domain, rest sourced from reference TRBV7-3 and TRBJ2-7, is GAGVSQTPSNKVTEKGKYVELRCDPISGHTALYWYRQSLGQGPEFLIYFQGTGAADDSGLPNDRFFAVRPEGSVSTLKIQRTERGDSAVYLCASSPIRDNYEQYFGPGTRLTVT.

The V call is TRBV10-3, the J call TRBJ2-1, with TRBD2 matching 12 bases. CDR3 length: 14 amino acids. V gave up 4 bases and J gave up 7 bases; unmatched junction bases: 2. Looked up from germline, CDR1 is ENHRY and CDR2 is SYGVKD. CDR3 sequence reads: CAISGTSGKNEQFF. As DNA, the CDR3 is TGTGCCATCAGTGGGACTAGCGGGAAGAATGAGCAGTTCTTC.

This clonotype was observed a few times. V gene TRBV5-5 combines with J gene TRBJ1-5; D might be TRBD1 (5 bases). The CDR3 has 17 amino acids. Germline lookup yields CDR1 SGHKS and CDR2 YYEKEE (reference sequence). The V end lost 4 bases, the J end lost 1 base, and 18 bases lay between the germline ends. The chain's CDR3 is CASSPTGGGLSNQPQHF. The DNA for the CDR3 is TGTGCCAGCAGCCCCACTGGGGGAGGTTTAAGCAATCAGCCCCAGCATTTT.

This clonotype showed up just a few times. V gene TRBV27 combines with J gene TRBJ2-7; 10 nucleotides agree with TRBD2. CDR1 and CDR2 (germline): MNHEY, SMNVEV (reference sequence). The CDR3 is 17 amino acids. The V and J ends lost 3 bases and 6 bases, in that order; junction bases with no gene match: 14. CDR3 sequence reads: CASSFESGRAYLGEQYF. Here the CDR3 DNA reads TGTGCCAGCAGTTTTGAGAGCGGGAGGGCGTATCTCGGCGAGCAGTACTTC.

There are a few counts of this clonotype. V usage is TRBV3-1 and J usage is TRBJ2-7; maybe TRBD1 (5 bases). Germline lookup yields CDR1 LGHDT and CDR2 YNNKEL (reference sequence). This CDR3 region has 17 residues. Trimming removed 0 bases at V and 6 bases at J, with 21 bases between. The CDR3 loop is CASSQDPPDSYRFEQYF. The CDR3 region has the DNA TGTGCCAGCAGCCAAGATCCCCCAGACAGTTACCGATTCGAGCAGTACTTC.

A few counts support this clonotype. The chain is built from TRBV15 and TRBJ1-3, with 7 positions matching TRBD1. CDR1 is LNHNV and CDR2 is YYDKDF in the germline V gene (reference sequence). J gave up 2 bases and V 4 bases, and 2 bases lay outside the gene matches. This CDR3 contains 14 residues. CDR3 sequence: CATSTDRAGNTIYF. The DNA of the CDR3 is TGTGCCACCAGCACCGACAGGGCTGGAAACACCATATATTTT.

In this sample, this clonotype turned up a few times. The chain employs TRBV27 and TRBJ2-2; 7 positions agree with TRBD1. This CDR3 has 20 amino acids. The V gene's germline CDR1 is MNHEY and CDR2 SMNVEV (reference sequence). Trimming removed 3 bases from V and 5 bases from J; junction bases left unmatched: 21. CDR3 protein: CASSFTGDTRDPLSTGELFF. CDR3 DNA sequence: TGTGCCAGCAGTTTTACAGGGGACACCCGGGATCCCCTCTCAACCGGGGAGCTGTTTTTT.

This clonotype appeared many times. The chain carries TRBV14 and TRBJ2-7; 7 positions match TRBD1. Germline CDR1 is SGHDN and CDR2 is FVKESK. Trimming cost V 1 base and J 3 bases; bases outside gene matches: 3. This CDR3 spans 14 amino acids. CDR3 nucleotides: TGTGCCAGCAGCCAAGGAGGGGGCGGCTACGAGCAGTACTTC. Protein product: CASSQGGGGYEQYF.

This clonotype came up a few times. The rearrangement links TRBV7-8 to TRBJ2-6, with no clear D. V gave up 5 bases and J gave up 2 bases, with 7 bases separating them. Germline assignment: CDR1 SGHVS and CDR2 FQNEAQ. The CDR3 totals 14 residues. As DNA, the CDR3 is TGTGCCAGCAGCATCCCGACTGGGGCCAACGTCCTGACTTTC. It yields the protein CASSIPTGANVLTF.

This clonotype was picked up many times. This chain joins TRBV29-1 and TRBJ1-6; TRBD1 might be the D (6 bases). V lost 6 bases and J lost 6, with 15 bases in between. CDR3 size: 14 residues. The germline V gene has CDR1 SQVTM and CDR2 ANQGSEA. The CDR3 loop reads CSVATGTINSPLHF. CDR3 in DNA: TGCAGCGTCGCAACCGGGACAATTAATTCACCCCTCCACTTT.